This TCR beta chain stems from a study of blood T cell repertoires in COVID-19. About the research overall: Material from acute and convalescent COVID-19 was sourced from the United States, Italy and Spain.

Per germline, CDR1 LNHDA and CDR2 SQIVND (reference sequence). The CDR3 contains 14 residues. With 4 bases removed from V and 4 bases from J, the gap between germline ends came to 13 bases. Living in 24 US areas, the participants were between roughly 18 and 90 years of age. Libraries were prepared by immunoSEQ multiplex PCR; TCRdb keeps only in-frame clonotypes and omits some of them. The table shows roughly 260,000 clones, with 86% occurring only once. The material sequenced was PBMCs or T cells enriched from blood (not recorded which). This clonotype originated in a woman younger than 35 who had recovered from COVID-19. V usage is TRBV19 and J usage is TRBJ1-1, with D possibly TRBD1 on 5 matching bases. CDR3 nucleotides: TGTGCCAGTAGTAGGTGGGGGGAGGGCACTGAAGCTTTCTTT. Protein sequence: CASSRWGEGTEAFF.